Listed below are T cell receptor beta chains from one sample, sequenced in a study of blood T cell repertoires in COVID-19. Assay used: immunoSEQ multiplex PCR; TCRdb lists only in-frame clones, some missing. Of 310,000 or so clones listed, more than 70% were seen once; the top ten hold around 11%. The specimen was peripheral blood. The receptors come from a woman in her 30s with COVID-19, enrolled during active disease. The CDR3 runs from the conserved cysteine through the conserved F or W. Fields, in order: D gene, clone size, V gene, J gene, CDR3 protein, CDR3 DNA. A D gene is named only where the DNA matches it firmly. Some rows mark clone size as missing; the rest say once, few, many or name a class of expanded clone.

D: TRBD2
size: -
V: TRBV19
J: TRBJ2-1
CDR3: CASGTGTSIHNEQFF
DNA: TGTGCCAGTGGGACCGGGACTAGTATCCACAATGAGCAGTTCTTC

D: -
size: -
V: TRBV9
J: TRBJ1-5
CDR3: CASSVAGQSNQPQHF
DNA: TGTGCCAGCAGCGTAGCTGGACAGAGCAATCAGCCCCAGCATTTT

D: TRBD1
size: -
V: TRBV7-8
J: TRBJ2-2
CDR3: CASSLPRSGTGAPGELFF
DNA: TGTGCCAGCAGCTTACCCCGATCCGGGACAGGGGCTCCCGGGGAGCTGTTTTTT

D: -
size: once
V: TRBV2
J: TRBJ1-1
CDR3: CASRGSVATEAFF
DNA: TGTGCCAGCAGGGGTAGCGTAGCCACTGAAGCTTTCTTT

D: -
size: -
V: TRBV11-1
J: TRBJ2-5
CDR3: CASSALERTKETQYF
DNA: TGTGCCAGCAGCGCCCTTGAGCGGACTAAGGAGACCCAGTACTTC

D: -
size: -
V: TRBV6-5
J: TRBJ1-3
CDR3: CASSFGGAEGNTIYF
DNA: TGTGCCAGCAGTTTCGGGGGGGCGGAGGGAAACACCATATATTTT

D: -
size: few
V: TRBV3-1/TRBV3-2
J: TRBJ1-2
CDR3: CASSQLQTNYGYTF
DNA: TGTGCCAGCAGCCAATTACAGACTAACTATGGCTACACCTTC

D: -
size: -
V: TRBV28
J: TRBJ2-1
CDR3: CASTPAAGEEQFF
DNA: TGTGCCAGCACCCCCGCGGCTGGGGAGGAGCAGTTCTTC

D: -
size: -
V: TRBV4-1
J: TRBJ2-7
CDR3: CASSQGVGSYEQYF
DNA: TGCGCCAGCAGCCAAGGTGTCGGGTCCTACGAGCAGTACTTC

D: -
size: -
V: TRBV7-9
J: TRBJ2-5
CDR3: CASSPRTAQETQYF
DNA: TGTGCCAGCAGCCCTAGGACAGCCCAAGAGACCCAGTACTTC

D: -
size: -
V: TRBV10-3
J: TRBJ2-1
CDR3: CAINSGSNNEQFF
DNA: TGTGCCATCAATTCAGGGTCTAACAATGAGCAGTTCTTC

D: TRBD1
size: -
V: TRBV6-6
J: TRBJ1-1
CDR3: CASSSTGGAEAFF
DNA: TGTGCCAGCAGTTCGACAGGGGGCGCTGAAGCTTTCTTT

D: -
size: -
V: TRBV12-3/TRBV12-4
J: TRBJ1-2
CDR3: CASSLRSGGYTF
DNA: TGTGCCAGCAGTTTAAGAAGCGGAGGCTACACCTTC

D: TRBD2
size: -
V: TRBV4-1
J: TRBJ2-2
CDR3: CASSQVSGRAPGELFF
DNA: TGCGCCAGCAGCCAAGTTAGCGGGAGGGCCCCCGGGGAGCTGTTTTTT

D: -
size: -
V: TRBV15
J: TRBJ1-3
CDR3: CATSRARVTGNTIYF
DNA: TGTGCCACCAGCAGAGCCAGGGTCACAGGAAACACCATATATTTT

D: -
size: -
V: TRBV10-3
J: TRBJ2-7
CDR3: CAISEKGQSYEQYF
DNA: TGTGCCATCAGTGAGAAGGGACAATCTTACGAGCAGTACTTC

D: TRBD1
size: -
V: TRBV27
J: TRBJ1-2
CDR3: CASSSLGQGYGYTF
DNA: TGTGCCAGCAGTTCACTCGGACAGGGCTATGGCTACACCTTC

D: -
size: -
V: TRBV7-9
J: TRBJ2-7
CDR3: CASSPNSYEQYF
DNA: TGTGCCAGCAGCCCCAACAGCTACGAGCAGTACTTC

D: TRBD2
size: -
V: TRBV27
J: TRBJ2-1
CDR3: CASSPSSGSSYNEQFF
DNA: TGTGCCAGCAGTCCGTCTAGCGGCAGCTCCTACAATGAGCAGTTCTTC

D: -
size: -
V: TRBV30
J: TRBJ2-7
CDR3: CAWSYRPLEQYF
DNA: TGTGCCTGGAGTTACAGACCCTTGGAGCAGTACTTC

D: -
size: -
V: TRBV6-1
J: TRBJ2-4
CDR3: CASSEPRQNRLLAKNIQYF
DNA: TGTGCCAGCAGTGAACCTAGGCAGAATCGACTTCTAGCCAAAAACATTCAGTACTTC

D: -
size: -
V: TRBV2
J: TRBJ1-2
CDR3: CASSDAPYGYTF
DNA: TGTGCCAGCAGTGACGCGCCCTATGGCTACACCTTC

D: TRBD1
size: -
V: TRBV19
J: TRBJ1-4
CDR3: CASTDRATNEKLFF
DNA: TGTGCCAGTACCGACAGGGCAACTAATGAAAAACTGTTTTTT

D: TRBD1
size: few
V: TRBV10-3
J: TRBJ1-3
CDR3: CAIRSGQSYSGNTIYF
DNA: TGTGCCATCAGATCGGGACAGTCTTACTCTGGAAACACCATATATTTT

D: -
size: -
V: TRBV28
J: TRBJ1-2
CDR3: CASSRQVGYTF
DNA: TGTGCCAGCAGTCGTCAGGTTGGCTACACCTTC

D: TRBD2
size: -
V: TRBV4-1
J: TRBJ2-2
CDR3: CASSLGGGPFTGELFF
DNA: TGCGCCAGCAGCCTCGGGGGAGGGCCTTTCACCGGGGAGCTGTTTTTT

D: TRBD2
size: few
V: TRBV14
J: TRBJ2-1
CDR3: CASSQLTSGYNEQFF
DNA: TGTGCCAGCAGCCAATTGACTAGCGGGTACAATGAGCAGTTCTTC

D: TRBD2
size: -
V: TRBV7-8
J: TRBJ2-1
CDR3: CASSPETSVYNEQFF
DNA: TGTGCCAGCAGCCCGGAGACTAGCGTCTACAATGAGCAGTTCTTC

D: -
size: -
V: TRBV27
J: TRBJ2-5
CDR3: CASSLSSVPSAGTQYF
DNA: TGTGCCAGCAGTTTATCGTCGGTCCCATCAGCGGGGACCCAGTACTTC

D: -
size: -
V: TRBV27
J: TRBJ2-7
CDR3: CASSRDFGYEQYF
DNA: TGTGCCAGCAGCCGGGACTTCGGATACGAGCAGTACTTC

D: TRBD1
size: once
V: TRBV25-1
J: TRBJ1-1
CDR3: CASSEYFATGGVGTEAFF
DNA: TGTGCCAGCAGTGAATATTTTGCGACAGGGGGCGTTGGCACTGAAGCTTTCTTT

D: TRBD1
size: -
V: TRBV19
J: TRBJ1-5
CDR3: CASRTSGTARGNQPQHF
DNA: TGTGCCAGTAGAACCTCCGGGACAGCGAGGGGCAATCAGCCCCAGCATTTT

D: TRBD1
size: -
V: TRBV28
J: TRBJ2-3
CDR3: CASSPQTPGQGTDTQYF
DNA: TGTGCCAGCAGTCCCCAGACCCCGGGACAGGGAACAGATACGCAGTATTTT

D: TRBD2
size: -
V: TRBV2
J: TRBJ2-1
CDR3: CASSELTSGIGEQFF
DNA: TGTGCCAGCAGTGAATTGACTAGCGGGATCGGTGAGCAGTTCTTC

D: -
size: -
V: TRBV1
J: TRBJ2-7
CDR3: CTSSQDRRGEVYEQYF
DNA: TGCACCAGCAGCCAAGATCGGCGCGGGGAAGTGTACGAGCAGTACTTC

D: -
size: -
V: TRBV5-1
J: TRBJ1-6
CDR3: CASSPGPDSGDNSPLHF
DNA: TGCGCCAGCAGCCCCGGCCCGGACAGCGGCGATAATTCACCCCTCCACTTT

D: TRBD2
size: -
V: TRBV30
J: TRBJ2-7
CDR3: CAWSDGRAYEQYF
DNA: TGTGCCTGGAGTGACGGGAGGGCCTACGAGCAGTACTTC

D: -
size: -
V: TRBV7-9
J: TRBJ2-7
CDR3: CASSSGTPNEQYF
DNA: TGTGCCAGCAGCTCCGGGACTCCCAACGAGCAGTACTTC

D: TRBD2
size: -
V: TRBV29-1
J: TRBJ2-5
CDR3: CSVLAGGPIKYF
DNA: TGCAGCGTTCTAGCGGGAGGGCCGATCAAGTACTTC

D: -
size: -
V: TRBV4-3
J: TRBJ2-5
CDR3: CASSQDGKGLYQETQYF
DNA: TGCGCCAGCAGCCAAGATGGGAAGGGGTTGTACCAAGAGACCCAGTACTTC

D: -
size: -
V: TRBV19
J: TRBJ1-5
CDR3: CASSNHRDQPQHF
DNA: TGTGCCAGTAGTAATCACAGAGATCAGCCCCAGCATTTT

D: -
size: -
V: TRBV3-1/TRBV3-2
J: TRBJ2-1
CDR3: CASSQGLGPYNEQFF
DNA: TGTGCCAGCAGCCAAGGACTAGGGCCCTACAATGAGCAGTTCTTC

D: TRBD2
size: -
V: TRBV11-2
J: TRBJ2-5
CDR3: CASSSTGLAVNSQETQYF
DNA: TGTGCCAGCAGCTCGACGGGACTAGCGGTTAACTCCCAAGAGACCCAGTACTTC

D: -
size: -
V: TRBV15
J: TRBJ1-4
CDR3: CATSRDDRGWEKLFF
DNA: TGTGCCACCAGCAGAGATGACCGGGGTTGGGAAAAACTGTTTTTT

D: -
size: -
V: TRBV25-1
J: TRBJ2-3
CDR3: CASGGHWGPTDTQYF
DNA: TGTGCCAGCGGGGGACATTGGGGACCCACAGATACGCAGTATTTT